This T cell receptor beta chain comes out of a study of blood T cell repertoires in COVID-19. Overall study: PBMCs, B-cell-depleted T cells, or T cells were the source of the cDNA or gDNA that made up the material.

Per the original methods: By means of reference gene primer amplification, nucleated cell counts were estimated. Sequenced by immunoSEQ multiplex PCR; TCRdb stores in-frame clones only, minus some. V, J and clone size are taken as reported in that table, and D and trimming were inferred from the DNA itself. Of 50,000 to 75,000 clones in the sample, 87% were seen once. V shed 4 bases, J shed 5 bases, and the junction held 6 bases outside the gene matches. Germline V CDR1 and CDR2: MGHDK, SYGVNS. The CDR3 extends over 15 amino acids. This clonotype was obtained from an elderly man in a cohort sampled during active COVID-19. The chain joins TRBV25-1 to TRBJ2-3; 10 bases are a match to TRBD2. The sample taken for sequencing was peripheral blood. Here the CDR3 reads CASSGTSGPKDTQYF. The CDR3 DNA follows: TGTGCCAGCAGTGGGACTAGCGGCCCGAAAGATACGCAGTATTTT.